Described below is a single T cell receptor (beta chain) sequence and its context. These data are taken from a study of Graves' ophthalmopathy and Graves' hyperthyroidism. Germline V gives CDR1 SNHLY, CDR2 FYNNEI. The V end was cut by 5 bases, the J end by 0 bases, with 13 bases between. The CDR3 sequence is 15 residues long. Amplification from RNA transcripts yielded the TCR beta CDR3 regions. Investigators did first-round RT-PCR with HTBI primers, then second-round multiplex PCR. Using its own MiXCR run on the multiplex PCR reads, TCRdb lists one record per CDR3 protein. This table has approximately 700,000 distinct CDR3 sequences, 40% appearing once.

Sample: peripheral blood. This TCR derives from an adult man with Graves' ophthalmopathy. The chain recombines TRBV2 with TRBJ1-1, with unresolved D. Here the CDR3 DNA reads TGTGCCAGCAGTTTAAAACCGGGAATGAACACTGAAGCTTTCTTT. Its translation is CASSLKPGMNTEAFF.